A single sample is the source of the 3 T cell receptor beta chains below, sequenced in a study of regulatory T cells in long-lasting Graves disease (dated by TCRdb to the early 2020s). Libraries were constructed by multiplex PCR. Sequencing took place on an Illumina HiSeq 4000. CDR3 regions were amplified by Arm-PCR with iRepertoire HTBI primers to construct TCR beta libraries. TCRdb reran the public reads through fastp at Q25 and MiXCR, keeping productive beta chains. Identical CDR3 protein sequences are pooled into one entry, listed with their most common genes and DNA. The sample includes under 500,000 distinct CDR3 sequences, with around 20% observed a single time. The ten largest clones capture about 7.8% of the sample. What the time point label conveys for this sample: persistent/refractory GD, antithyroid drugs over 5 years with positive TRAb. For both TCR sequencing and RNA sequencing, RNA was extracted from PBMCs in TRIzol.

The sequencing here drew on peripheral blood mononuclear cells (PBMCs), taken when the disease was refractory, from a patient treated with antithyroid drugs. The receptors stem from a female donor with Graves disease.

This chain joins TRBV29-1 and TRBJ1-5; perhaps TRBD1 as D (6 bases). This CDR3 region has 13 residues. Germline assignment: CDR1 SQVTM and CDR2 ANQGSEA. Trimming removed 5 bases from V and 3 bases from J, with 11 bases in between. This CDR3 is CSVNNRDNQPQHF. DNA of the CDR3: TGCAGCGTTAATAACAGGGACAATCAGCCCCAGCATTTT.

This clonotype was detected only a few times. A read error is possible here, since a much larger clone lies one base away. The chain joins TRBV11-2 to TRBJ1-2; 8 bases match TRBD1. J was trimmed by 8 bases and V by 0 bases; bases with no gene match: 5. This CDR3 comprises 14 residues. Germline CDR1 SGHAT, CDR2 FQNNGV. CDR3 protein: CASSLEPRGQGYTF. In DNA form, the CDR3 reads TGTGCCAGCAGCTTAGAGCCCAGGGGGCAAGGCTACACCTTC.

The genes are TRBV5-4 and TRBJ1-1; 7 bases match TRBD1. This CDR3 spans 13 amino acids. The germline V gene has CDR1 SGHNT and CDR2 YYREEE (reference sequence). V lost 3 bases and J lost 3; bases outside the gene matches: 2. CDR3 coding DNA: TGTGCCAGCAGCTATACAGGGGACACTGAAGCTTTCTTT. Its translation: CASSYTGDTEAFF.